Here is one T cell receptor beta chain with its context. As yet, its antigen is unknown. With 60 Vbeta and 13 Jbeta primers, the PCR was carried out. Assay: immunoSEQ multiplex PCR; the TCRdb copy retains only in-frame clones and omits some. This repertoire comprises around 55,000 clones; its ten largest clones make up about 10%. Healthy people donating bone marrow made up the donors. Nominally healthy donors provided the samples, though records likely missed some immune exposures. The sample originates from a study of cytomegalovirus exposure and HLA in healthy donors. General study findings and limits: Certain indistinguishable V segments, among them TRBV6-2 and TRBV6-3, were excluded. What TCR beta sequences reportedly achieved was accurate prediction of HLA-A and HLA-B alleles in most subjects.

This CDR3 comprises 14 residues. With 3 bases clipped from V and 3 bases from J, the junction kept 3 bases outside the gene matches. The V gene's germline CDR1 is MGHRA and CDR2 YSYEKL. This chain uses TRBV4-1 with TRBJ2-7; 9 nucleotides line up with TRBD1. The TCR originated in a man aged 45-65 years in good health and CMV-seropositive. The source material was PBMCs. CDR3 sequence reads: CASSHGTGSYEQYF. The CDR3 bases are TGCGCCAGCAGCCATGGGACAGGGAGCTACGAGCAGTACTTC.